Detailed here is one TCR beta chain. Its target antigen remains unknown. The input lacks base qualities; no much larger clone sits a single base away. The CDR3 numbers 14 residues from cysteine through phenylalanine. Just CDR3 DNA is preserved here, 42 bases in frame from base 1. Trimming at the junction amounts to 4 bases on V and 1 base on J, and the germline ends lie 10 bases apart. CDR1 and CDR2 (SQVTM, ANQGSEA) derive from the germline V gene. The data originate from a study of T-cell reconstitution after alpha-beta-depleted transplantation in children (dated by TCRdb to about 2016). For context, the study as a whole: Using TCR repertoire profiling, the study quantitatively followed how T-cell immune reconstitution unfolded in children after TCRalphabeta/CD19-depleted allogeneic hematopoietic cell transplantation.

In the paper's terms, the treatment or condition label means: allogeneic hematopoietic cell transplantation with graft depleted of TCRalphabeta T cells and CD19 B cells. Transplant recipients were children who received TCRalphabeta/CD19-depleted allogeneic hematopoietic cell grafts. The library came from PCR. The data were produced on an Illumina HiSeq 2500. TCR library preparation used molecular barcoding, with unique molecular identifiers applied to normalize quantification of the TCRbeta repertoire. TCRdb itself trimmed the public reads at Q25 with fastp, ran MiXCR and retained productive beta chains. Each CDR3 protein gets just one entry, which takes the most common genes and DNA from the rows behind it. Across this sample there are 800,000 to 1,000,000 distinct CDR3 sequences, with about 29% seen only once. The top ten clonotypes cover under 30% of the sample. Here is what the overall study found, with its caveats: In some patients, the high TCRbeta diversity seen at day 60 was put down to recipient T cells and intrathymic progenitors that had survived conditioning. The apparently early alphabetaT-cell count recovery about two months after transplant was reportedly dependent on only several hundred rapidly expanded clones derived from non-depleted graft cells. Over the following months the frequencies of hyperexpanded clones went down, and after one year T-cell counts and TCRbeta diversity were mostly credited to newly produced T cells.

The rearrangement joined TRBV29-1 to TRBJ2-2, with the D call perhaps TRBD1 or TRBD2, as 5 bases match in each case. The specimen comprised PBMCs, mostly from graft donor cells, sampled 360 days after TCRalphabeta/CD19-depleted stem cell transplant. This clonotype originated in a boy under two years old who had a stem cell transplant for SCID, so the T cells may come from the graft donor. The CDR3 corresponds to CSVGGKLNTGELFF. The nucleotide sequence is TGCAGCGTTGGGGGGAAGCTGAACACCGGGGAGCTGTTTTTT.